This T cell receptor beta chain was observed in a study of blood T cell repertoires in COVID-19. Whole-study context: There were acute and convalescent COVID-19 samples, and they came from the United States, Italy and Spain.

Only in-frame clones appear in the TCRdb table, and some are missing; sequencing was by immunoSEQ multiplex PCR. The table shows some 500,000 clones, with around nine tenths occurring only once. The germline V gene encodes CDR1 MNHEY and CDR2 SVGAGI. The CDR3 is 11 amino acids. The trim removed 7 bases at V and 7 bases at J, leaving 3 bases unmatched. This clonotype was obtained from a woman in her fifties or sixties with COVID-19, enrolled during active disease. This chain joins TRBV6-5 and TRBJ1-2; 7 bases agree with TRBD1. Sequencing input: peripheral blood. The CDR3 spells CASTRGAGYTF. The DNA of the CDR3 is TGTGCCAGCACCAGGGGGGCTGGCTACACCTTC.